The entry below gives a single T cell receptor (beta chain) sequence along with its context. Its matching antigen is unknown. Unique molecular identifiers were incorporated during preparation of the TCRbeta library. Each CDR3 protein is one row after TCRdb ran MiXCR on the PCR reads. The sample consists of about 460,000 distinct CDR3 sequences, approximately 10% of them appearing once. This sample stems from a study of T-cell reconstitution after alpha-beta-depleted transplantation in children. Notes on the study in general: In some patients, recipient T cells and intrathymic progenitors surviving conditioning explained high day-60 diversity. Several hundred expanded graft clones reportedly gave rise to the alpha-beta T cells present about two months after transplant. T-cell counts and diversity at one year following transplant were attributed mainly to newly produced T cells.

The CDR3 covers 15 residues. Germline V gene data show CDR1 as MGHDK and CDR2 as SYGVNS. With 7 bases removed from V and 3 bases from J, the gap between germline ends came to 18 bases. This chain links TRBV25-1 with TRBJ2-5; D possibly corresponds to TRBD2 (6 bases). The sequence derives from a female patient aged 2-15 years who had a stem cell transplant for aplastic anemia, so the T cells may come from the graft donor. This sample comprised PBMCs, mostly from graft donor cells, obtained 180 days after TCRalphabeta/CD19-depleted stem cell transplant. CDR3 protein: CASTSSGTGEETQYF. CDR3 DNA sequence: TGTGCCAGCACCTCGTCAGGGACGGGGGAAGAGACCCAGTACTTC.